These 8 T cell receptor beta chains came from one sample sequenced in a study of T cells in localized non-small cell lung cancer. Repertoires were generated with immunoSEQ multiplex PCR, while TCRdb's copy carries only in-frame clones and drops some. The data show 75,000 to 80,000 clones, with over 75% seen just once and 7.5% to 10% held by the top ten. Sequencing used peripheral blood, obtained before any cancer treatment. These receptors were taken from a female donor over 55 with stage I lung adenocarcinoma.

This chain joins TRBV27 and TRBJ2-7, with unresolved D. The germline V gene has CDR1 MNHEY and CDR2 SMNVEV (reference sequence). The V end lost 2 bases, the J end lost 4 bases, and 12 bases lay between the germline ends. This CDR3 has 14 residues. DNA for the CDR3: TGTGCCAGCAGTTTAGTATCTGGGTCTTACGAGCAGTACTTC. It is translated as CASSLVSGSYEQYF.

The V and J genes are TRBV5-1 and TRBJ2-5, with 14 bases lining up with TRBD2. The CDR3 is made up of 16 amino acids. The germline V gene has CDR1 SGHRS and CDR2 YFSETQ. V was clipped by 4 bases and J by 0 bases; unmatched bases: 2. CDR3 DNA sequence: TGCGCCAGCAGCGGGGGACTAGCGGGGGACCAAGAGACCCAGTACTTC. This sequence encodes CASSGGLAGDQETQYF.

The V and J genes are TRBV15 and TRBJ2-5; 9 bases fit TRBD1. This CDR3 is 13 amino acids long. Per the germline V gene, CDR1 is LNHNV and CDR2 is YYDKDF (reference sequence). Trimming at V came to 6 bases and at J to 4 bases, leaving 3 bases not matched to a gene. DNA of the CDR3: TGTGCCACCAGTAACAGGGGGCGAGAGACCCAGTACTTC. Translating it yields CATSNRGRETQYF.

This clone was detected only once. The chain combines TRBV19 with TRBJ2-5, with TRBD2 matching 7 bases. Germline V gene sequence: CDR1 LNHDA, CDR2 SQIVND (reference sequence). This CDR3 region has 14 residues. With 3 bases clipped from V and 2 bases from J, the junction kept 3 bases outside the gene matches. The CDR3 sequence: CASSIRGVQETQYF. The CDR3 coding sequence is TGTGCCAGTAGTATCCGGGGGGTACAAGAGACCCAGTACTTC.

This sequence joins TRBV9 and TRBJ1-1; D call uncertain. The ends were cut back, 4 bases at V and 1 base at J, with 11 bases in the middle. Looked up from germline, CDR1 is SGDLS and CDR2 is YYNGEE. This CDR3 has 14 residues. The CDR3 DNA follows: TGTGCCAGCAGCCCCCCCAGAGGGAACACTGAAGCTTTCTTT. It encodes CASSPPRGNTEAFF.

There are a few counts of this clone. The chain is built from TRBV6-5 and TRBJ1-1, with D perhaps TRBD1 (6 bases). V was cut by 5 bases and J by 4 bases, with 11 bases left in between. CDR3 size: 13 residues. Germline V gives CDR1 MNHEY, CDR2 SVGAGI. The CDR3 nucleotides read TGTGCCAGCAGTATGGGGGCGAGCACTGAAGCTTTCTTT. This encodes CASSMGASTEAFF.

This clone has just one count. The gene calls are TRBV11-2 and TRBJ1-1; tentatively, D is TRBD1 (5 bases). Per the germline V gene, CDR1 is SGHAT and CDR2 is FQNNGV. The CDR3 runs to 16 residues. Trimming removed 5 bases at V and 3 bases at J, with 19 bases between. The CDR3 DNA follows: TGTGCCAGCAGCCCCTTACGGTGGGGGGAACACACTGAAGCTTTCTTT. Its translation: CASSPLRWGEHTEAFF. The whole variable domain, remainder taken from reference TRBV11-2 and TRBJ1-1, is EAGVAQSPRYKIIEKRQSVAFWCNPISGHATLYWYQQILGQGPKLLIQFQNNGVVDDSQLPKDRFSAERLKGVDSTLKIQPAKLEDSAVYLCASSPLRWGEHTEAFFGQGTRLTVV.

This chain links TRBV5-6 with TRBJ2-5, with D unclear. The germline CDR1 and CDR2 sequences are SGHDT and YYEEEE. CDR3 length equals 15 residues. V was pared by 0 bases and J by 2 bases, with 11 bases between. CDR3 coding DNA: TGTGCCAGCAGCTTGGCACCGCCGCCACAAGAGACCCAGTACTTC. Translating it yields CASSLAPPPQETQYF.